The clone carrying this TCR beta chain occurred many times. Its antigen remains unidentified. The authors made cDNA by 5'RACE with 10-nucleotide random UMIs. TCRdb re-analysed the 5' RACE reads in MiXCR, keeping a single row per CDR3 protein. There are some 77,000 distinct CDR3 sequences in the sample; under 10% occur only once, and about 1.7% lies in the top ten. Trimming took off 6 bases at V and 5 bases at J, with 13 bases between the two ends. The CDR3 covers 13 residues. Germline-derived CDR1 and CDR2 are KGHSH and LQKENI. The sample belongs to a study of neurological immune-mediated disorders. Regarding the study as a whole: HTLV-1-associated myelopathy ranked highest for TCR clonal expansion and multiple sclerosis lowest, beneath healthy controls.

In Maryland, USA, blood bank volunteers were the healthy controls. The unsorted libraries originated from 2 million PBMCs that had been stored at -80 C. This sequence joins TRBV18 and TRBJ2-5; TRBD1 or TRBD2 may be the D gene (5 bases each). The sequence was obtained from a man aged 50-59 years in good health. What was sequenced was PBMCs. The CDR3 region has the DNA TGTGCCAGCTCGGGACCGAAATCGGAGACCCAGTACTTC. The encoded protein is CASSGPKSETQYF.